This entry lists 32 T cell receptor beta chains sequenced from one sample in a study of T-cell reconstitution after alpha-beta-depleted transplantation in children. Unique molecular identifiers were built into the TCRbeta library. TCRdb called the PCR reads again in MiXCR, with one record for every CDR3 protein. The repertoire holds 700,000 or so distinct CDR3 sequences, with roughly 13% as singletons. This sample comprised PBMCs, obtained before TCRalphabeta/CD19-depleted stem cell transplant. The source of these receptors is a girl aged 2 to 10 with congenital amegakaryocytic thrombocytopenia, due to receive a stem cell transplant.

This clonotype occurred many times. This chain joins TRBV29-1 and TRBJ2-1, with D possibly matching TRBD2 (6 bases). Germline CDR1 SQVTM, CDR2 ANQGSEA. CDR3 length equals 13 residues. The V end was cut by 3 bases, the J end by 2 bases, with 8 bases between. CDR3 nucleotide sequence: TGCAGCGTTGATTCTAGCGCCTACAATGAGCAGTTCTTC. The encoded protein is CSVDSSAYNEQFF.

Only a few counts were recorded for this clonotype. The J gene is TRBJ2-3, the V gene TRBV20-1, with 10 bases matching TRBD2. Trimming removed 6 bases from V and 2 bases from J; junction bases left unmatched: 14. Per germline, CDR1 DFQATT and CDR2 SNEGSKA (reference sequence). CDR3 length: 17 residues. CDR3 DNA: TGCAGTGCCATAGAACTAGCGGGACTACCTATCACAGATACGCAGTATTTT. This codes for CSAIELAGLPITDTQYF.

This chain links TRBV20-1 with TRBJ2-1, with TRBD2 identical over 12 bases. Per germline, CDR1 DFQATT and CDR2 SNEGSKA (reference sequence). Germline trimming cut 4 bases from V and 8 bases from J; bases unmatched to any gene: 9. The CDR3 runs to 15 residues. CDR3 sequence (DNA): TGCAGTGCTACCCCGACTAGCGGGAGTCTCGATGAGCAGTTCTTC. It yields the protein CSATPTSGSLDEQFF.

This rearrangement joins TRBV20-1 to TRBJ2-7; tentatively, D is TRBD2 (6 bases). The CDR3 has 13 amino acids. CDR1 is DFQATT and CDR2 is SNEGSKA in the germline V gene (reference sequence). V was trimmed by 6 bases and J by 2 bases, leaving 14 bases between them. CDR3 sequence: CSATGTGPYEQYF. The CDR3 nucleotides read TGCAGTGCCACCGGGACTGGACCCTACGAGCAGTACTTC.

The rearrangement joins TRBV7-8 to TRBJ2-2; the match to TRBD1 covers 9 bases. Germline V gene lookup returns CDR1 SGHVS and CDR2 FQNEAQ. The CDR3 contains 15 residues. J lost 8 bases, V lost 5 bases, and 9 bases had no gene match. DNA for the CDR3: TGTGCCAGCAGCCTAGGACAGGGGAGCTCTGGGGAGCTGTTTTTT. This codes for CASSLGQGSSGELFF.

This clonotype was observed at least ten times. The chain joins TRBV5-1 to TRBJ2-7, with 10 bases aligning to TRBD1. The J segment lost 7 bases and the V segment lost 3 bases, leaving 10 bases of the junction unmatched. Germline CDR1 and CDR2: SGHRS and YFSETQ. CDR3 length equals 15 residues. The DNA for the CDR3 is TGCGCCAGCAGCTCCGGGACAGGGGTGAAGAGGGAGCAGTACTTC. Translating gives CASSSGTGVKREQYF.

This clonotype occurred a few times. The germline gene is not matched at one end of the junction; a read error may be the cause. The chain recombines TRBV20-1 with TRBJ2-5; D may be TRBD1 (5 bases). Germline V gene sequence: CDR1 DFQATT, CDR2 SNEGSKA (reference sequence). The CDR3 covers 12 residues. The CDR3 DNA is TGCAGTGCCAGAGGCAGGGAAGAGACCCAGTACTTC. Its translation is CSARGREETQYF.

This clonotype was detected ten times or more. The chain couples TRBV7-8 to TRBJ2-7, with 8 bases aligning to TRBD2. CDR1 and CDR2 from the germline V gene are SGHVS and FQNEAQ. This CDR3 spans 13 amino acids. J lost 2 bases, V lost 5 bases, and 2 bases had no gene match. CDR3 protein: CASSQGLAYEQYF. DNA for the CDR3: TGTGCCAGCAGCCAGGGACTAGCCTACGAGCAGTACTTC.

This clonotype was observed a few times. This sequence joins TRBV29-1 and TRBJ1-1; TRBD1 matches 7 bases. This CDR3 contains 13 residues. Germline assignment: CDR1 SQVTM and CDR2 ANQGSEA. V shed 7 bases, J shed 3 bases, and the junction held 8 bases outside the gene matches. CDR3 in amino acids: CSAGDSYYTEAFF. The CDR3 nucleotides are TGCAGCGCTGGGGACAGCTATTACACTGAAGCTTTCTTT.

This clonotype was counted ten times or more. The chain couples TRBV20-1 to TRBJ2-1, with 8 bases identical to TRBD2. After removal of 0 bases from V and 2 bases from J, the junction contained 9 bases not matched to a gene. The CDR3 totals 17 residues. Germline loops: CDR1 DFQATT, CDR2 SNEGSKA (reference sequence). The CDR3 here is CSARDAASGSTYNEQFF. The CDR3 DNA sequence: TGCAGTGCTAGAGATGCGGCTAGCGGGTCCACCTACAATGAGCAGTTCTTC.

Worth noting for this clonotype: Being one base from a much bigger clone, this may be a read error. This likely comes from a read error, as the CDR3 has no conserved phenylalanine or tryptophan at its end. This rearrangement joins TRBV20-1 to TRBJ1-3; D not certain. This CDR3 has 15 amino acids. V was trimmed by 3 bases and J by 0 bases, leaving 12 bases between them. CDR1 is DFQATT and CDR2 is SNEGSKA in the germline V gene (reference sequence). CDR3 sequence (DNA): TGCAGTGCTAGTTCTTTGGCGAGCTCTGGAAACACCATATATTCT. Translated, it gives CSASSLASSGNTIYS.

There are many counts of this clonotype. The chain has TRBV29-1 and TRBJ2-2; tentatively, D is TRBD1 or TRBD2 (5 bases each). Germline CDR1 reads SQVTM; CDR2 reads ANQGSEA. V lost 3 bases, J lost 0 bases, and 8 bases lay in between. CDR3 length equals 14 residues. DNA for the CDR3: TGCAGCGTTGACGGGACGCCGAACACCGGGGAGCTGTTTTTT. This encodes CSVDGTPNTGELFF.

This clonotype occurred many times. As DNA, the CDR3 is TGTGCCAGCAGTTTAGTCCCTACCTACAATGAGCAGTTCTTC. It yields the protein CASSLVPTYNEQFF. The chain combines TRBV12-3 or TRBV12-4 with TRBJ2-1, with D unresolved. V was trimmed by 1 base and J by 2 bases, leaving 6 bases between them. This CDR3 is 14 amino acids long.

This clonotype has only a few counts. The rearrangement uses TRBV28 and TRBJ2-7; TRBD2 matches at 11 bases. The CDR3 covers 13 residues. CDR1 MDHEN and CDR2 SYDVKM come from the germline V gene. V lost 5 bases and J lost 5; bases outside the gene matches: 2. CDR3 sequence (DNA): TGTGCCAGCAGTCGGGGACTAGCGGACGAGCAGTACTTC. It encodes CASSRGLADEQYF. The full variable domain, its missing parts supplied by reference TRBV28 and TRBJ2-7, is DVKVTQSSRYLVKRTGEKVFLECVQDMDHENMFWYRQDPGLGLRLIYFSYDVKMKEKGDIPEGYSVSREKKERFSLILESASTNQTSMYLCASSRGLADEQYFGPGTRLTVT.

This clonotype was counted at least ten times. The rearrangement uses TRBV5-1 and TRBJ2-3; maybe TRBD2 (6 bases). Trimming removed 3 bases from V and 0 bases from J, with 17 bases in between. Germline CDR1 SGHRS, CDR2 YFSETQ. The CDR3 runs to 17 residues. The CDR3 nucleotides are TGCGCCAGCAGCTCCTTTGGTGCGGGATGGAGCACAGATACGCAGTATTTT. Translating it yields CASSSFGAGWSTDTQYF.

This clonotype was detected many times. The V gene is TRBV12-3 or TRBV12-4, the J gene TRBJ1-3, with 9 bases lining up with TRBD1. CDR3 length equals 15 residues. V lost 6 bases to trimming and J lost 2 bases; unmatched junction nucleotides: 5. Here the CDR3 reads CASRGQGWAGNTIYF. CDR3 nucleotides: TGTGCCAGCAGGGGACAGGGTTGGGCTGGAAACACCATATATTTT.

The table lists this clonotype with many counts. The chain has TRBV5-1 and TRBJ2-1; 11 nucleotides align to TRBD2. The V gene end was trimmed by 6 bases and the J gene end by 7 bases; junction bases not matched to a gene: 12. This CDR3 comprises 16 residues. CDR1 and CDR2 from the germline V gene are SGHRS and YFSETQ. In nucleotides, the CDR3 is TGCGCCAGCAACCGAATACCGGGACTAGCGGCGAATGAGCAGTTCTTC. Its protein product is CASNRIPGLAANEQFF.

At least ten counts were recorded for this clonotype. The chain links TRBV5-1 to TRBJ2-2; D is perhaps TRBD1 or TRBD2 (5 bases each). V was clipped by 4 bases and J by 3 bases, with 13 bases between them. Germline loops: CDR1 SGHRS, CDR2 YFSETQ. The CDR3 is made up of 15 amino acids. The DNA for the CDR3 is TGCGCCAGCAGCCCGGGGCTAACCGACACCGGGGAGCTGTTTTTT. Amino acids: CASSPGLTDTGELFF. Drawing the rest from reference TRBV5-1 and TRBJ2-2, the complete variable domain is KAGVTQTPRYLIKTRGQQVTLSCSPISGHRSVSWYQQTPGQGLQFLFEYFSETQRNKGNFPGRFSGRQFSNSRSEMNVSTLELGDSALYLCASSPGLTDTGELFFGEGSRLTVL.

This clonotype was seen more than once but under ten times. This chain uses TRBV29-1 with TRBJ2-1, with 11 bases identical to TRBD2. The V segment lost 6 bases and the J segment 2 bases; nucleotides outside the gene matches: 3. The CDR3 has 14 amino acids. Per germline, CDR1 SQVTM and CDR2 ANQGSEA. Written as DNA, the CDR3 is TGCAGCGTCATAGCGGGAGGGACCTACAATGAGCAGTTCTTC. It translates to CSVIAGGTYNEQFF.

The CDR3 coding sequence is TGTGCCAGCAGCTTGGATCGGGGGGTCGGTGAAAAACTGTTTTTT. Its protein product is CASSLDRGVGEKLFF. The rearrangement joins TRBV5-4 to TRBJ1-4, with a weak D call TRBD1 (5 bases). CDR3 size: 15 residues. V lost 0 bases and J lost 7, with 13 bases in between. Germline assignment: CDR1 SGHNT and CDR2 YYREEE (reference sequence). Full variable domain (rest looked up from reference TRBV5-4 and TRBJ1-4): ETGVTQSPTHLIKTRGQQVTLRCSSQSGHNTVSWYQQALGQGPQFIFQYYREEENGRGNFPPRFSGLQFPNYSSELNVNALELDDSALYLCASSLDRGVGEKLFFGSGTQLSVL.

V usage is TRBV4-1 and J usage is TRBJ2-7; D possibly corresponds to TRBD1 (6 bases). The CDR3 runs to 15 residues. V dropped 1 base and J dropped 3 bases, with 13 bases sitting between them. Germline CDR1 and CDR2: MGHRA and YSYEKL. The CDR3 bases are TGCGCCAGCAGCCAAGTATCCAGGGACAACTACGAGCAGTACTTC. Its protein is CASSQVSRDNYEQYF.

This clonotype was seen many times. The genes are TRBV27 and TRBJ2-5; 12 nucleotides line up with TRBD2. Germline lookup yields CDR1 MNHEY and CDR2 SMNVEV (reference sequence). There are 15 residues in the CDR3. The V segment lost 5 bases and the J segment 5 bases; nucleotides outside the gene matches: 6. CDR3 nucleotide sequence: TGTGCCAGCAGTCCGCGACTAGCGGGAGCTGAGACCCAGTACTTC. Translated: CASSPRLAGAETQYF.

The V and J genes are TRBV27 and TRBJ2-7; TRBD1 or TRBD2 may be the D gene (5 bases each). CDR1 MNHEY and CDR2 SMNVEV come from the germline V gene (reference sequence). This CDR3 has 13 amino acids. V dropped 5 bases and J dropped 2 bases, with 10 bases sitting between them. This CDR3 reads CASSGAGPYEQYF. CDR3 in DNA: TGTGCCAGCAGTGGGGCGGGTCCCTACGAGCAGTACTTC.

This clonotype has a count of ten or more. V and J are TRBV12-3 or TRBV12-4 and TRBJ2-1; D might be TRBD2 (6 bases). V was shortened by 6 bases and J by 0 bases, with 18 bases between the two germline ends. This CDR3 comprises 17 residues. The CDR3 region is CASSPWRDFSSYNEQFF. The CDR3, as DNA: TGTGCCAGCAGCCCCTGGCGGGACTTTTCCTCCTACAATGAGCAGTTCTTC.

In this sample, this clonotype turned up many times. The gene calls are TRBV15 and TRBJ2-3, with D maybe TRBD1 (6 bases). V lost 0 bases, J lost 0 bases, and 10 bases lay in between. The CDR3 has 16 amino acids. The V gene's germline CDR1 is LNHNV and CDR2 YYDKDF (reference sequence). The CDR3 nucleotides are TGTGCCACCAGCAGAGATCGACAGGCTAGCACAGATACGCAGTATTTT. This translates into CATSRDRQASTDTQYF.

The genes are TRBV5-1 and TRBJ1-6; no reliable D call. V was shortened by 2 bases and J by 9 bases, with 9 bases between the two germline ends. The CDR3 runs 13 residues. CDR1 and CDR2 (germline): SGHRS, YFSETQ. CDR3 loop: CASSFLGSSPLHF. The CDR3 DNA follows: TGCGCCAGCAGCTTTCTTGGGAGTTCACCCCTCCACTTT.

This clonotype was recorded at least ten times. This rearrangement joins TRBV6-2 or TRBV6-3 to TRBJ1-4; D is undetermined. V lost 6 bases and J lost 12, with 14 bases in between. CDR3 length: 12 amino acids. CDR1 and CDR2 from the germline V gene are MNHEY and SVGEGT. CDR3 sequence: CASRPPSTELFF. The CDR3 coding sequence is TGTGCCAGCAGGCCACCGAGTACGGAACTGTTTTTT.

The chain employs TRBV12-3 or TRBV12-4 and TRBJ1-5; D unclear. Trimming removed 8 bases at V and 0 bases at J, with 20 bases between. The CDR3 extends over 17 amino acids. The CDR3 loop reads CASHLSSPLYSNQPQHF. The CDR3 DNA reads TGTGCCAGCCATCTAAGCAGCCCCCTCTATAGCAATCAGCCCCAGCATTTT.

This clonotype showed up many times. V usage is TRBV20-1 and J usage is TRBJ2-5; 8 bases are a match to TRBD2. Germline V gene data show CDR1 as DFQATT and CDR2 as SNEGSKA (reference sequence). The V and J ends lost 4 bases and 7 bases, in that order; junction bases with no gene match: 8. The CDR3 totals 13 residues. CDR3 DNA: TGCAGTGCTATGGGCGGGAGGTCGTGGACCCAGTACTTC. It specifies CSAMGGRSWTQYF.

This clonotype was picked up many times. The V gene is TRBV4-1, the J gene TRBJ2-1, with TRBD2 identical over 8 bases. Trimming at V came to 0 bases and at J to 4 bases, leaving 8 bases not matched to a gene. The CDR3 totals 17 residues. Germline-derived CDR1 and CDR2 are MGHRA and YSYEKL. The CDR3 region is CASSQDPPTSAYNEQFF. The CDR3 DNA sequence: TGCGCCAGCAGCCAAGATCCCCCGACTAGCGCGTACAATGAGCAGTTCTTC.

This CDR3 reads CSATLGTPGVGTDTQYF. CDR3 nucleotides: TGCAGTGCAACCCTAGGCACCCCAGGCGTCGGCACAGATACGCAGTATTTT. The rearrangement uses TRBV20-1 and TRBJ2-3; D uncertain. Germline V gene data show CDR1 as DFQATT and CDR2 as SNEGSKA (reference sequence). Trimming removed 6 bases from V and 1 base from J, with 23 bases in between. The CDR3 length is 17 residues.

This clonotype has just a few counts. The genes are TRBV5-5 and TRBJ2-5; TRBD1 matches 7 bases. The CDR3 is 15 amino acids. V lost 5 bases, J lost 4 bases, and 11 bases stayed unmatched. Germline-derived CDR1 and CDR2 are SGHKS and YYEKEE (reference sequence). The CDR3 is CASRRPGTALETQYF. For the CDR3, the DNA is TGTGCCAGCAGGCGGCCCGGGACAGCTCTAGAGACCCAGTACTTC.